This T cell receptor beta chain was sequenced during a study of blood T cell repertoires in COVID-19. Looking at the study overall: In each case, the material was cDNA or gDNA derived from T cells, B-cell-depleted T cells, or PBMCs.

The count of this clone is one. Sequencing used immunoSEQ multiplex PCR; TCRdb keeps in-frame clones, though not all of them. The sample holds around 260,000 clones, about four fifths seen once. Per the germline V gene, CDR1 is MNHNS and CDR2 is SASEGT. This CDR3 has 14 residues. The trim removed 2 bases at V and 9 bases at J, leaving 4 bases unmatched. The V call is TRBV6-1, the J call TRBJ2-5; TRBD2 matches 12 bases. The sample was peripheral blood. The origin of this receptor is a woman aged 50 to 60 who had recovered from COVID-19. In nucleotides, the CDR3 is TGTGCCAGCAGTGAATCTAGCGGGGGGGGATCCCAGTACTTC. Its protein is CASSESSGGGSQYF.